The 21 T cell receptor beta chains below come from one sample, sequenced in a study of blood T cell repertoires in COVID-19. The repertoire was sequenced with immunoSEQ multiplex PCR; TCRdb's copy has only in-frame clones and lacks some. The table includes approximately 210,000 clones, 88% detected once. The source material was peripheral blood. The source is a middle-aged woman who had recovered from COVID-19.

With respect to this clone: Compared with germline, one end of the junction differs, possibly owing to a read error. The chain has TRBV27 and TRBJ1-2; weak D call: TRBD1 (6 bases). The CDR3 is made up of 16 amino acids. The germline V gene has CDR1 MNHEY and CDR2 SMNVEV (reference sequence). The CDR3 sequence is CASSISGVRANYGYTF. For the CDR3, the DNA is TGTGCCAGCAGTATATCAGGGGTTCGGGCTAACTATGGCTACACCTTC.

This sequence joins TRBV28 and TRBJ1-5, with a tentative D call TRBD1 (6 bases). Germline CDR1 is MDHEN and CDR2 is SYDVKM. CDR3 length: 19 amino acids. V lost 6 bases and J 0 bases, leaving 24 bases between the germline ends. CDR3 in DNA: TGTGCCAGCAGCGCCCCCCACAGGGAAGGGATATATAGCAATCAGCCCCAGCATTTT. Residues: CASSAPHREGIYSNQPQHF.

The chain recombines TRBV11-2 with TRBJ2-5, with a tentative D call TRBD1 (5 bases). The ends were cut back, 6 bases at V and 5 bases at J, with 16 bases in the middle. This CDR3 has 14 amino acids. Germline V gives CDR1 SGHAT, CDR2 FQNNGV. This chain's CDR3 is CASRQDRAGETQYF. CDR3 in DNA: TGTGCCAGCAGACAAGATAGAGCAGGGGAGACCCAGTACTTC.

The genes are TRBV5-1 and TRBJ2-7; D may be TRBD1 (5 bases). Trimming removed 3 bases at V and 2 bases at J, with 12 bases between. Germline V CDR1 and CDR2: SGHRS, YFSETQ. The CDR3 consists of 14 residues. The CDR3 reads CASSSYRSPYEQYF. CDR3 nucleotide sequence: TGCGCCAGCAGCTCGTACAGGTCCCCCTACGAGCAGTACTTC.

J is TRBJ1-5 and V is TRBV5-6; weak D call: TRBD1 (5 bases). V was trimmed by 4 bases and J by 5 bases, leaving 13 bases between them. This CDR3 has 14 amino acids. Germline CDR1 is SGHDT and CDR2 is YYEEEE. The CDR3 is CASSMVGPHQPQHF. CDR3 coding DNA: TGTGCCAGCAGCATGGTGGGGCCACATCAGCCCCAGCATTTT.

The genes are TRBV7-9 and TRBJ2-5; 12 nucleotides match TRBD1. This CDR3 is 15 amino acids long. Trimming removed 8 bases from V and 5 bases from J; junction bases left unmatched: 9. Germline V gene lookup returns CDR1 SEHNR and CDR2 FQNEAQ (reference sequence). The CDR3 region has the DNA TGTGCCAGCTGCCGGGACAGGGGGCGCTGGGAGACCCAGTACTTC. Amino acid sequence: CASCRDRGRWETQYF.

CDR3 DNA: TGCGCCAGCAGCCAGGGTGGTAATGGCGGGGCTTTGAGGAATGAGCAGTTCTTC. Its translation: CASSQGGNGGALRNEQFF. The V and J genes are TRBV4-1 and TRBJ2-1, with D maybe TRBD2 (6 bases). This CDR3 contains 18 residues. Germline V gene lookup returns CDR1 MGHRA and CDR2 YSYEKL. Trimming removed 3 bases from V and 7 bases from J, with 25 bases in between.

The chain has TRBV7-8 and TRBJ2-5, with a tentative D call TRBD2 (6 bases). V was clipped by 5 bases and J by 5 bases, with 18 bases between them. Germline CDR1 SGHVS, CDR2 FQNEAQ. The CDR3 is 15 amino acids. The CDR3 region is CASSPRRGRPETQYF. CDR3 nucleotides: TGTGCCAGCAGCCCGCGTCGAGGGAGGCCGGAGACCCAGTACTTC.

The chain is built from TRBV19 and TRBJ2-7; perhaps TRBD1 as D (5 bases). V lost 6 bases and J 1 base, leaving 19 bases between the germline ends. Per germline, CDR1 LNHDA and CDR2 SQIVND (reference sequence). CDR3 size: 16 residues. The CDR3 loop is CASRETATNPSYEQYF. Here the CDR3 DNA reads TGTGCCAGTAGGGAGACAGCTACCAATCCTTCCTACGAGCAGTACTTC.

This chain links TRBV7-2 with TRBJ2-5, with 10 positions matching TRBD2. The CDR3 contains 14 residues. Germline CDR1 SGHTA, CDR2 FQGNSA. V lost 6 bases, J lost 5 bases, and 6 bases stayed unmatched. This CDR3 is CASRASGSWETQYF. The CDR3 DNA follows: TGTGCCAGCAGAGCTAGCGGGAGTTGGGAGACCCAGTACTTC.

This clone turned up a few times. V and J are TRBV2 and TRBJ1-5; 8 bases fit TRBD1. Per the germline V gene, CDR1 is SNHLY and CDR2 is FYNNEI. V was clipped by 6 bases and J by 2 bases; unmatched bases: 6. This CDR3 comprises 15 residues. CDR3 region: CASRTGDGGNQPQHF. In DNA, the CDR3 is TGTGCCAGCAGGACAGGGGACGGCGGCAATCAGCCCCAGCATTTT.

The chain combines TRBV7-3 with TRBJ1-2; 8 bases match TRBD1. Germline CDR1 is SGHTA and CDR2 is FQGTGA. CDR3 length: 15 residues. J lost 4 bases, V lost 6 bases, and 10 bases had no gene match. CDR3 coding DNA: TGTGCCAGCAGAACCGCCGGGACAGGAACCTATGGCTACACCTTC. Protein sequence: CASRTAGTGTYGYTF.

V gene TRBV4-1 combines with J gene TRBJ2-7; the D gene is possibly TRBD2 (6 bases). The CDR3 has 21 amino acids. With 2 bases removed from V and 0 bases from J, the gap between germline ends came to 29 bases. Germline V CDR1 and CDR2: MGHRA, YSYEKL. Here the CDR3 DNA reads TGCGCCAGCAGCCAACATATCGTACGAAACCGAGCGGGTAAGAGCTCCTACGAGCAGTACTTC. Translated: CASSQHIVRNRAGKSSYEQYF.

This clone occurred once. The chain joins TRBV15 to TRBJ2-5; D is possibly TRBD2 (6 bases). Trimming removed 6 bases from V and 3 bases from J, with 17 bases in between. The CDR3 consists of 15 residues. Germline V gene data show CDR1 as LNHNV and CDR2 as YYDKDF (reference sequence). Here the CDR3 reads CATSYRSGTKETQYF. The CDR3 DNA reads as TGTGCCACCAGTTATCGTAGCGGCACTAAAGAGACCCAGTACTTC.

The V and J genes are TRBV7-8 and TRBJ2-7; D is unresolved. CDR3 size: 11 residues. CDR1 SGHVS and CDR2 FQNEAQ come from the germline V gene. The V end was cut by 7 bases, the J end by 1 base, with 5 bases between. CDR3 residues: CASTMSYEQYF. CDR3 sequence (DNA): TGTGCCAGCACTATGTCCTACGAGCAGTACTTC.

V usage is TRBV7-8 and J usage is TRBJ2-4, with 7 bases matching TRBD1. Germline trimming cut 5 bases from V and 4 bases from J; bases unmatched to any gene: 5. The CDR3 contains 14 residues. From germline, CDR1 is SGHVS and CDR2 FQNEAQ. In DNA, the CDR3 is TGTGCCAGCAGCACCAGGGGGTCTAAAAACATTCAGTACTTC. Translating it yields CASSTRGSKNIQYF.

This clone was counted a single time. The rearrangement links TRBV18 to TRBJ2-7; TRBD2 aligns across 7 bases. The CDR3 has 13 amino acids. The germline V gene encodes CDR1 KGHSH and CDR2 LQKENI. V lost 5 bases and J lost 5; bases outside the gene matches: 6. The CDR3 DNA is TGTGCCAGCTCAACGACTAGCAGCGACGAGCAGTACTTC. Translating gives CASSTTSSDEQYF.

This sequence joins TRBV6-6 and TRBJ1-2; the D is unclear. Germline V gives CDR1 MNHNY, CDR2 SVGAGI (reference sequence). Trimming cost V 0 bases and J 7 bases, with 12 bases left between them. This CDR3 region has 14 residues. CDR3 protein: CASSYSPVSSGYTF. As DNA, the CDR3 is TGTGCCAGCAGTTACTCACCGGTCTCAAGTGGCTACACCTTC.

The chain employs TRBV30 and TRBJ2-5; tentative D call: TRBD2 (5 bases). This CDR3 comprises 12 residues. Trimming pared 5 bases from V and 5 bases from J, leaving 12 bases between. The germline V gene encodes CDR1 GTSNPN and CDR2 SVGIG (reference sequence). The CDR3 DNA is TGTGCCTGGCTAGACCAGCGGGAGACCCAGTACTTC. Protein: CAWLDQRETQYF.

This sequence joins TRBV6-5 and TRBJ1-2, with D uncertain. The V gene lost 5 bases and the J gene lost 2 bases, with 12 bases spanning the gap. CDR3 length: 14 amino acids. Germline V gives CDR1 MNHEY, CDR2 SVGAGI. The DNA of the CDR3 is TGTGCCAGCAGTCCCGCCGGAGGAAACTATGGCTACACCTTC. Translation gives CASSPAGGNYGYTF.

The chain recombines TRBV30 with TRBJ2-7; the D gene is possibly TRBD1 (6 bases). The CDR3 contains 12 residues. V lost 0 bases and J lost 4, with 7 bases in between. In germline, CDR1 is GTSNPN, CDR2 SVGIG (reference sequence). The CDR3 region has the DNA TGTGCCTGGAGTGTACAGGGATACGAGCAGTACTTC. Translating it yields CAWSVQGYEQYF.